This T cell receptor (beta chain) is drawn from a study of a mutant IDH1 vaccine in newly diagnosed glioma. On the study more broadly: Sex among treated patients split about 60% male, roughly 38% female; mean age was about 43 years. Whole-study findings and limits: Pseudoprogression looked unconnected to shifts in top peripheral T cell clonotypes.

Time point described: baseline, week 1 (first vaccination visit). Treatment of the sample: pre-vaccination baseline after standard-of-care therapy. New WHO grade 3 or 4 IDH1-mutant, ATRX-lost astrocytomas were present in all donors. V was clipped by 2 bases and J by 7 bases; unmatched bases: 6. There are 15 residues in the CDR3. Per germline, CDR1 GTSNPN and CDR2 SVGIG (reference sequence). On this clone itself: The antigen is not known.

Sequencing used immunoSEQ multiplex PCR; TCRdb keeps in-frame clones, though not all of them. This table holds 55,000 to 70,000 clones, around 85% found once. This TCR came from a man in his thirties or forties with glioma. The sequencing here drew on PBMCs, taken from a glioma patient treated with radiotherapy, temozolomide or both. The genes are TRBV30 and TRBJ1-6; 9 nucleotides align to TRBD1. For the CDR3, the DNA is TGTGCCTGGAGTCAGACGACAGGGGGGAATTCACCCCTCCACTTT. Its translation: CAWSQTTGGNSPLHF.